The rows below give T cell receptor beta chains drawn from one sample of a study of shared clonotypes between healthy human individuals. The method was immunoSEQ multiplex PCR; TCRdb's version includes in-frame clones alone and lacks a portion of them. This sample has roughly 2.5 million clones, with more than 80% found just once. Sequencing was done on a sample of naive CD4+ T cells sorted from blood. These receptors were collected from a man aged 18 to 29 in good health. Both conserved end residues are part of each CDR3. The D gene is left open where the match is weak. Size is stated for part of the rows, as once, few or many counts, or as a class when the clone is expanded.

TRBJ2-3 | - | TRBV6-1 | - | CASSEADRTDTQYF | TGTGCCAGCAGTGAAGCTGACCGCACAGATACGCAGTATTTT
TRBJ1-3 | - | TRBV5-4 | - | CASSRRGASGNTIYF | TGTGCCAGCAGCCGCCGAGGGGCGTCCGGAAACACCATATATTTT
TRBJ1-2 | TRBD1 | TRBV6-1 | - | CASSEYRGYGYTF | TGTGCCAGCAGTGAGTACAGGGGCTATGGCTACACCTTC
TRBJ2-7 | - | TRBV29-1 | - | CSVEGAYEQYF | TGCAGCGTTGAGGGAGCCTACGAGCAGTACTTC
TRBJ2-7 | - | TRBV6-1 | - | CASTDSIYEQYF | TGTGCCAGCACGGACAGTATCTACGAGCAGTACTTC
TRBJ1-6 | - | TRBV5-1 | - | CASSPVPGDNSPLHF | TGCGCCAGCAGCCCGGTACCAGGGGACAATTCACCCCTCCACTTT
TRBJ2-2 | - | TRBV4-3 | - | CASSHESRWAGELFF | TGCGCCAGCAGCCATGAGTCACGGTGGGCCGGGGAGCTGTTTTTT
TRBJ1-2 | - | TRBV10-3 | - | CAISDGREIYGYTF | TGTGCCATCAGTGATGGCAGGGAGATCTATGGCTACACCTTC
TRBJ2-1 | - | TRBV7-9 | - | CASSLRTLRNEQFF | TGTGCCAGCAGCCTCCGGACTCTCCGGAATGAGCAGTTCTTC
TRBJ2-3 | TRBD1 | TRBV11-2 | - | CASSLLQGLSTDTQYF | TGTGCCAGCAGCTTATTACAGGGGCTTAGCACAGATACGCAGTATTTT
TRBJ1-2 | - | TRBV11-2 | - | CASSLDKVNYGYTF | TGTGCCAGCAGCTTAGATAAGGTTAACTATGGCTACACCTTC
TRBJ2-3 | - | TRBV7-2 | once | CASSLVGVGGNADTQYF | TGTGCCAGCAGCTTAGTGGGGGTAGGCGGGAACGCGGATACGCAGTATTTT
TRBJ2-5 | TRBD2 | TRBV5-8 | - | CASSPPGYSGVNGETQYF | TGTGCCAGCAGCCCCCCGGGGTATAGCGGGGTCAATGGAGAGACCCAGTACTTC
TRBJ1-5 | - | TRBV9 | - | CASSGFLLGTLNVQPQHF | TGTGCCAGCAGCGGTTTTCTCCTCGGGACATTAAACGTTCAGCCCCAGCATTTT
TRBJ2-5 | TRBD2 | TRBV5-1 | once | CASSPGTIETQYF | TGCGCCAGCAGCCCGGGGACTATTGAGACCCAGTACTTC
TRBJ1-1 | - | TRBV9 | - | CASSVRGHMDGAFF | TGTGCCAGCAGCGTAAGGGGACATATGGACGGAGCTTTCTTT
TRBJ2-1 | TRBD2 | TRBV6-5 | - | CASLRTSGTGEQFF | TGTGCCAGCCTTCGAACTAGCGGGACAGGTGAGCAGTTCTTC
TRBJ1-2 | - | TRBV28 | - | CASRLPPSGGGGYTF | TGTGCCAGCAGATTACCACCTTCGGGGGGCGGTGGCTACACCTTC
TRBJ1-5 | - | TRBV15 | - | CATSRDPGSNQPQHF | TGTGCCACCAGCAGAGATCCCGGTAGCAATCAGCCCCAGCATTTT
TRBJ2-1 | - | TRBV19 | - | CASSIGNSVLF | TGTGCCAGTAGTATAGGGAATAGCGTACTCTTC
TRBJ1-2 | - | TRBV5-4 | - | CASSLAKDSVYGYTF | TGTGCCAGCAGCTTGGCTAAGGATTCCGTCTATGGCTACACCTTC
TRBJ2-5 | TRBD2 | TRBV7-2 | once | CASSLSGRVQETQYF | TGTGCCAGCAGCTTATCCGGGAGGGTCCAAGAGACCCAGTACTTC
TRBJ2-7 | TRBD1 | TRBV6-6 | - | CASTDRGTYEQYF | TGTGCCAGCACGGACAGGGGCACCTACGAGCAGTACTTC
TRBJ2-7 | - | TRBV6-6 | once | CASSYGIRQPYEQYF | TGTGCCAGCAGTTACGGAATCCGGCAACCCTACGAGCAGTACTTC
TRBJ1-2 | - | TRBV7-2 | - | CASSLSPGSIYGYTF | TGTGCCAGCAGCTTATCCCCGGGATCCATCTATGGCTACACCTTC
TRBJ2-7 | TRBD2 | TRBV13 | - | CASRVAGSYEQYF | TGTGCCAGCAGGGTAGCGGGGTCCTACGAGCAGTACTTC
TRBJ1-2 | - | TRBV28 | - | CASQSGGKVTVYGYTF | TGTGCCAGCCAAAGTGGAGGGAAGGTGACAGTGTATGGCTACACCTTC
TRBJ1-4 | - | TRBV7-9 | few | CASSIYEKLFF | TGTGCCAGCAGCATTTACGAAAAACTGTTTTTT
TRBJ2-7 | - | TRBV6-5 | - | CASHAPVTYEQYF | TGTGCCAGTCACGCGCCAGTAACCTACGAGCAGTACTTC
TRBJ1-1 | - | TRBV5-6 | few | CASSLAIGIAFF | TGTGCCAGCAGCTTGGCCATAGGGATAGCTTTCTTT
TRBJ1-1 | TRBD1 | TRBV29-1 | - | CSVEPQGARTEAFF | TGCAGCGTTGAACCTCAGGGGGCGAGAACTGAAGCTTTCTTT
TRBJ1-2 | - | TRBV7-2 | once | CASSLGEQGYGYTF | TGTGCCAGCAGCTTAGGGGAACAGGGTTATGGCTACACCTTC
TRBJ1-3 | - | TRBV5-1 | - | CASSPDLLSSGNTIYF | TGCGCCAGCAGCCCGGACCTTCTGAGCTCTGGAAACACCATATATTTT
TRBJ2-3 | - | TRBV20-1 | - | CSASLEDTQYF | TGCAGTGCTAGTCTGGAAGATACGCAGTATTTT
TRBJ1-1 | - | TRBV27 | - | CASSLYHSPGETEAFF | TGTGCCAGCAGTTTATACCACTCTCCGGGGGAGACTGAAGCTTTCTTT
TRBJ2-5 | - | TRBV2 | - | CASTQGKQTQYF | TGTGCCAGCACTCAGGGTAAACAGACCCAGTACTTC
TRBJ1-1 | - | TRBV6-1 | - | CASSEYGRLSMNTEAFF | TGTGCCAGCAGTGAGTATGGCAGGCTCTCTATGAACACTGAAGCTTTCTTT
TRBJ2-2 | TRBD2 | TRBV19 | - | CASSIVGSGKSGELFF | TGTGCCAGTAGTATAGTCGGTAGCGGGAAGTCCGGGGAGCTGTTTTTT
TRBJ2-7 | - | TRBV6-6 | - | CASSYAGQGEQYF | TGTGCCAGCAGTTACGCAGGGCAAGGGGAGCAGTACTTC
TRBJ1-1 | - | TRBV2 | - | CASSGGLMNTEAFF | TGTGCCAGCAGTGGTGGACTCATGAACACTGAAGCTTTCTTT
TRBJ1-1 | - | TRBV7-9 | - | CASSLGSGAEAFF | TGTGCCAGCAGCTTAGGATCCGGAGCTGAAGCTTTCTTT
TRBJ2-5 | TRBD2 | TRBV6-5 | once | CATRLAGGETQYF | TGTGCCACCCGGCTAGCGGGAGGAGAGACCCAGTACTTC
TRBJ2-1 | TRBD2 | TRBV2 | - | CASSEGLAGVDEQFF | TGTGCCAGCAGCGAGGGACTAGCGGGAGTCGATGAGCAGTTCTTC
TRBJ1-1 | TRBD1 | TRBV6-1 | - | CASSQQGASLEAFF | TGTGCCAGCAGCCAACAGGGGGCCAGCCTTGAAGCTTTCTTT
TRBJ2-1 | - | TRBV5-1 | - | CASSLDPQTYNEQFF | TGCGCCAGCAGCTTGGACCCACAAACCTACAATGAGCAGTTCTTC
TRBJ1-2 | TRBD1 | TRBV20-1 | - | CSRRDRDGYTF | TGCAGTCGAAGAGACAGGGATGGCTACACCTTC